This TCR beta chain was recovered during a study of cytomegalovirus exposure and HLA in healthy donors. Study observations and caveats: Cytomegalovirus association was assigned to 150 to 200 TCR beta chains. Based on reports, TCR beta sequences accurately predicted HLA-A and HLA-B alleles for most subjects. In a later analysis, common viral pathogens appeared linked to several of the most significant clusters. The authors considered a cluster of highly shared sequence variants likely to be a sequencing artifact.

13 Jbeta primers and 60 Vbeta primers were used for the PCR. The assay was immunoSEQ multiplex PCR, and TCRdb's table has in-frame clones only and misses some. Among about 200,000 clones listed, 70% to 90% were seen once. A note on this clone: The antigen is undetermined.

V dropped 0 bases and J dropped 0 bases, with 10 bases sitting between them. The CDR3 has 15 residues. CDR1 SGHTS and CDR2 YDEGEE come from the germline V gene. The chain uses TRBV5-8 and TRBJ2-7; D is unresolved. This receptor was identified in a woman under 30 in good health and CMV-seronegative. The sample taken for sequencing was PBMCs. CDR3 in DNA: TGTGCCAGCAGCTTGGGCCCTCTGAGCTCCTACGAGCAGTACTTC. Amino acid sequence: CASSLGPLSSYEQYF.